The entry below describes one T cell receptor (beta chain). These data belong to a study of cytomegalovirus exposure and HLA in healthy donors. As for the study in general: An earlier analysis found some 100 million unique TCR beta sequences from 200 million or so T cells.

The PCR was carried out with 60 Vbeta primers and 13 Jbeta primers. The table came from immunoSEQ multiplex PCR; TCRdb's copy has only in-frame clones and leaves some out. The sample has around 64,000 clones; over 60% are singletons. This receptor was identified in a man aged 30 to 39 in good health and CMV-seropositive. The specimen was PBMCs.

CDR3 DNA sequence: TGCAGCGCTCACAGGGCCTCTAACTATGGCTACACCTTC. It encodes CSAHRASNYGYTF. The V call is TRBV29-1, the J call TRBJ1-2; weak D call: TRBD1 (6 bases). The CDR3 covers 13 residues. With 7 bases removed from V and 0 bases from J, the gap between germline ends came to 12 bases. Germline loops: CDR1 SQVTM, CDR2 ANQGSEA.